Each of the 24 T cell receptor beta chains below was sequenced from the same sample in a study of follicular helper T cells after annual influenza vaccination. Profiled with immunoSEQ multiplex PCR; TCRdb holds only in-frame clones, not every one. The table lists thousands of clones, 79% of them singletons. As for time point: 2014-2015 season, pre-vaccination. Sample: CXCR5+ CD38- circulating T follicular helper cells from blood, taken on the day of influenza vaccination. Described subset: circulating Tfh, non-naive CD4+CXCR5+PD-1+ (ICOS+CD38+ or ICOS-CD38-). These receptors originate from an adult who received the influenza vaccine.

The rearrangement uses TRBV10-3 and TRBJ1-2, with 7 nucleotides matching TRBD1. Germline CDR1 is ENHRY and CDR2 is SYGVKD. With 5 bases clipped from V and 0 bases from J, the junction kept 6 bases outside the gene matches. This CDR3 comprises 15 residues. CDR3: CAISSGTASNYGYTF. In DNA form, the CDR3 reads TGTGCCATCAGTTCCGGGACAGCCTCTAACTATGGCTACACCTTC.

The chain joins TRBV7-3 to TRBJ2-1, with 12 bases that match TRBD2. The CDR3 contains 15 residues. Germline V gene data show CDR1 as SGHTA and CDR2 as FQGTGA. The junction had 6 bases not matched to a gene; V was cut back by 5 bases and J by 7 bases. CDR3 region: CASSPGLAGGNEQFF. As DNA, the CDR3 is TGTGCCAGCAGCCCGGGACTAGCGGGCGGAAATGAGCAGTTCTTC.

V is TRBV10-3 and J is TRBJ1-5; no definite D call. CDR3 length: 14 amino acids. Trimming pared 10 bases from V and 0 bases from J, leaving 13 bases between. CDR1 is ENHRY, CDR2 SYGVKD, per germline. The CDR3 coding sequence is TGTGCCACCAAGGCACAAGATAGCAATCAGCCCCAGCATTTT. It codes for CATKAQDSNQPQHF.

This CDR3 is CASTNPPHNEQFF. CDR3 nucleotides: TGTGCCAGCACTAATCCCCCCCACAATGAGCAGTTCTTC. The V and J genes are TRBV19 and TRBJ2-1, with D hard to call. Germline V lookup: CDR1 LNHDA, CDR2 SQIVND (reference sequence). This CDR3 contains 13 residues. Trimming took 9 bases from V and 5 from J, leaving 14 bases between them.

The chain couples TRBV7-9 to TRBJ1-4; D ambiguous. Germline V gene sequence: CDR1 SEHNR, CDR2 FQNEAQ (reference sequence). CDR3 length: 12 residues. V gave up 5 bases and J gave up 8 bases, with 9 bases separating them. The CDR3 here is CASSPSWEKLFF. The CDR3 DNA is TGTGCCAGCAGCCCGTCTTGGGAAAAACTGTTTTTT.

The gene calls are TRBV18 and TRBJ1-4; D is unresolved. Germline V CDR1 and CDR2: KGHSH, LQKENI. Trimming removed 3 bases at V and 8 bases at J, with 13 bases between. The CDR3 is 14 residues long. CDR3 region: CASSPTHEDEKLFF. The CDR3 DNA sequence: TGTGCCAGCTCACCCACCCACGAGGACGAAAAACTGTTTTTT.

This sequence joins TRBV29-1 and TRBJ1-5, with 11 bases fitting TRBD1. CDR3 length: 15 residues. Germline lookup yields CDR1 SQVTM and CDR2 ANQGSEA. V shed 6 bases and J 5 bases; nucleotides not matched to a gene: 9. In DNA, the CDR3 is TGCAGCGTCGGGGGACAGGGGGAAAGGGATCAGCCCCAGCATTTT. Encoded protein: CSVGGQGERDQPQHF.

The CDR3: CASSDLGLTDTQYF. CDR3 DNA sequence: TGTGCCAGCAGTGACCTGGGACTCACAGATACGCAGTATTTT. The gene calls are TRBV6-5 and TRBJ2-3; D perhaps matches TRBD2 (6 bases). Germline-derived CDR1 and CDR2 are MNHEY and SVGAGI. Trimming took off 5 bases at V and 2 bases at J, with 11 bases between the two ends. There are 14 residues in the CDR3.

The chain links TRBV2 to TRBJ2-7; D might be TRBD1 (6 bases). This CDR3 is built from 13 residues. Germline-derived CDR1 and CDR2 are SNHLY and FYNNEI. V lost 7 bases and J lost 0, with 10 bases in between. CDR3: CASKDSGSYEQYF. As DNA, the CDR3 is TGTGCCAGCAAGGACAGCGGCTCCTACGAGCAGTACTTC. Full variable domain (missing parts from reference TRBV2 and TRBJ2-7): EPEVTQTPSHQVTQMGQEVILRCVPISNHLYFYWYRQILGQKVEFLVSFYNNEISEKSEIFDDQFSVERPDGSNFTLKIRSTKLEDSAMYFCASKDSGSYEQYFGPGTRLTVT.

Only a few counts were recorded for this clone. An end of the junction does not agree with germline; a read error may underlie this. The chain uses TRBV7-7 and TRBJ2-1; 10 bases fit TRBD2. The CDR3 extends over 13 amino acids. Germline assignment: CDR1 SSHAT and CDR2 FNYEAQ (reference sequence). CDR3 protein: CASSGGAYNEQFF. The CDR3 DNA reads TGTGCTAGCAGCGGGGGGGCCTACAATGAGCAGTTCTTC.

The CDR3 nucleotides read TGCGCCAGCAGCTCAGGACAGGGGAGGGGCACAGATACGCAGTATTTT. Translation: CASSSGQGRGTDTQYF. The chain recombines TRBV4-1 with TRBJ2-3, with TRBD1 matching over 9 bases. Germline V gene data show CDR1 as MGHRA and CDR2 as YSYEKL. Germline trimming cut 5 bases from V and 1 base from J; bases unmatched to any gene: 7. CDR3 size: 16 residues.

This clone was seen once. The chain uses TRBV7-2 and TRBJ2-1; 10 nucleotides agree with TRBD2. Germline loops: CDR1 SGHTA, CDR2 FQGNSA. V lost 4 bases and J lost 0; bases outside the gene matches: 3. This CDR3 region has 16 residues. The CDR3, as DNA: TGTGCCAGCAGCTCCGCTAGCGGGGGCTCCTACAATGAGCAGTTCTTC. The encoded protein is CASSSASGGSYNEQFF.

The gene calls are TRBV2 and TRBJ2-2, with 7 bases that match TRBD2. CDR1 and CDR2 from the germline V gene are SNHLY and FYNNEI. This CDR3 spans 13 amino acids. The V segment lost 7 bases and the J segment 2 bases; nucleotides outside the gene matches: 1. The CDR3 spells CASTGLNTGELFF. The CDR3, as DNA: TGTGCCAGCACGGGACTAAACACCGGGGAGCTGTTTTTT.

The chain combines TRBV2 with TRBJ2-5; D possibly corresponds to TRBD2 (6 bases). Deletions cut 6 bases from V and 5 bases from J, with 13 bases between. Germline V gene lookup returns CDR1 SNHLY and CDR2 FYNNEI. This CDR3 has 13 amino acids. The CDR3 bases are TGTGCCAGCAGACTTAGCCGGGGGGAGACCCAGTACTTC. The encoded protein is CASRLSRGETQYF.

The V and J genes are TRBV7-9 and TRBJ2-5; D is possibly TRBD1 (5 bases). The V gene lost 2 bases and the J gene lost 2 bases, with 12 bases spanning the gap. In germline, CDR1 is SEHNR, CDR2 FQNEAQ (reference sequence). The CDR3 length is 15 residues. In DNA form, the CDR3 reads TGTGCCAGCAGCTTAAGGCCTAGGGGACAAGAGACCCAGTACTTC. Residues: CASSLRPRGQETQYF.

This chain joins TRBV10-3 and TRBJ2-1; D is perhaps TRBD1 or TRBD2 (5 bases each). Germline lookup yields CDR1 ENHRY and CDR2 SYGVKD. The V gene lost 4 bases and the J gene lost 5 bases, with 15 bases spanning the gap. There are 15 residues in the CDR3. CDR3 bases: TGTGCCATCAGTGGCGAGGGGTCTCAAAACAATGAGCAGTTCTTC. The encoded protein is CAISGEGSQNNEQFF.

This sequence joins TRBV7-2 and TRBJ2-5; TRBD2 agrees at 15 bases. The CDR3 loop spans 16 amino acids. With 5 bases clipped from V and 3 bases from J, the junction kept 4 bases outside the gene matches. Per germline, CDR1 SGHTA and CDR2 FQGNSA. The CDR3 sequence is CASSRTSGGVKETQYF. Here the CDR3 DNA reads TGTGCCAGCAGCCGGACTAGCGGGGGGGTTAAAGAGACCCAGTACTTC.

The chain has TRBV7-2 and TRBJ2-3, with 12 nucleotides matching TRBD2. Trimming at V came to 6 bases and at J to 1 base, leaving 2 bases not matched to a gene. Looked up from germline, CDR1 is SGHTA and CDR2 is FQGNSA. This CDR3 is built from 15 residues. The CDR3 bases are TGTGCCAGCAGACTAGCGGGGGGTCGCACAGATACGCAGTATTTT. Its protein is CASRLAGGRTDTQYF.

The CDR3 DNA reads as TGCGCCAGCAGTGGAGGGGACACTTCTAACAAAGGTCGGGCCAACGTCCTGACTTTC. It specifies CASSGGDTSNKGRANVLTF. The J gene is TRBJ2-6, the V gene TRBV10-2; TRBD1 is a possible D gene (6 bases). Germline CDR1 is WSHSY and CDR2 is SAAADI. CDR3 length: 19 amino acids. V was clipped by 4 bases and J by 5 bases, with 24 bases between them.

This chain links TRBV5-6 with TRBJ1-5; tentative D call: TRBD1 (6 bases). Germline-derived CDR1 and CDR2 are SGHDT and YYEEEE. V was clipped by 2 bases and J by 4 bases, with 22 bases between them. CDR3 size: 18 residues. For the CDR3, the DNA is TGTGCCAGCAGCTTAAATGCGGGGGGCGGTGGTCGAAATCAGCCCCAGCATTTT. It is translated as CASSLNAGGGGRNQPQHF.

This sequence joins TRBV5-4 and TRBJ2-5, with a weak D call TRBD2 (5 bases). V lost 2 bases and J 3 bases, leaving 11 bases between the germline ends. Germline CDR1 is SGHNT and CDR2 is YYREEE (reference sequence). The length of the CDR3 is 14 residues. This chain's CDR3 is CASSFQRSKETQYF. CDR3 in DNA: TGTGCCAGCAGCTTCCAGCGGAGTAAAGAGACCCAGTACTTC.

J is TRBJ2-2 and V is TRBV7-2; TRBD1 is a possible D gene (5 bases). This CDR3 region has 16 residues. CDR1 SGHTA and CDR2 FQGNSA come from the germline V gene. V gave up 3 bases and J gave up 2 bases, with 13 bases separating them. As DNA, the CDR3 is TGTGCCAGCAGCTTTATGGGGCCTGGAAACACCGGGGAGCTGTTTTTT. Protein sequence: CASSFMGPGNTGELFF.

This chain links TRBV5-1 with TRBJ2-3; 10 nucleotides align to TRBD2. The CDR3 totals 15 residues. Germline V lookup: CDR1 SGHRS, CDR2 YFSETQ. V shed 3 bases, J shed 2 bases, and the junction held 3 bases outside the gene matches. The CDR3 sequence is CASSWSGGATDTQYF. In DNA form, the CDR3 reads TGCGCCAGCAGCTGGAGCGGGGGGGCCACAGATACGCAGTATTTT.

This clone was picked up one time. This chain links TRBV18 with TRBJ1-1; D might be TRBD1 (5 bases). The CDR3 spans 15 residues. Trimming cost V 2 bases and J 5 bases, with 15 bases left between them. Germline CDR1 and CDR2: KGHSH and LQKENI. CDR3 loop: CASSPVGTHGTEAFF. Here the CDR3 DNA reads TGTGCCAGCTCACCAGTCGGGACGCACGGAACTGAAGCTTTCTTT.